This entry lists 30 T cell receptor beta chains sequenced from one sample in a study of Ad26.COV2.S vaccination and SARS-CoV-2 variants. Generated by immunoSEQ multiplex PCR, the TCRdb table keeps only in-frame clones and is missing some. Counted here are 330,000 or so clones, under 90% occurring once; the ten biggest clones make up approximately 5%. As for treatment: around 19 received Ad26.COV2.S at low or high dose, single or two shots; 5 received placebo; per-sample allocation not given. Samples were taken on day 63 after the first vaccine or placebo injection. Sample: peripheral blood, taken in a trial of Ad26.COV2.S vaccine versus placebo. Source of these receptors: a person between 18 and 59 years old who received the Ad26.COV2.S COVID-19 vaccine or a placebo.

The chain links TRBV5-5 to TRBJ1-2; D remains unclear. The CDR3 covers 14 residues. Germline CDR1 and CDR2: SGHKS and YYEKEE (reference sequence). The V and J ends lost 0 bases and 6 bases respectively, with 12 bases between them. The DNA of the CDR3 is TGTGCCAGCAGCTTGGGCGCGCAGATACATGGCTACACCTTC. It is translated as CASSLGAQIHGYTF.

This chain connects TRBV3-1 (or the pseudogene TRBV3-2) to TRBJ2-1, with TRBD2 matching over 11 bases. V was pared by 10 bases and J by 2 bases, with 4 bases of the junction left unmatched. CDR1 and CDR2 from the germline V gene are LGHDT and YNNKEL (reference sequence). The length of the CDR3 is 14 residues. CDR3 in amino acids: CATKTSGAYNEQFF. CDR3 bases: TGTGCCACGAAGACTAGCGGGGCCTACAATGAGCAGTTCTTC.

The genes are TRBV5-1 and TRBJ1-5, with D hard to call. The CDR3 is 13 amino acids. Germline CDR1 reads SGHRS; CDR2 reads YFSETQ. V lost 1 base, J lost 5 bases, and 7 bases lay in between. The CDR3 region is CASSLSPDQPQHF. The DNA of the CDR3 is TGCGCCAGCAGCTTGAGTCCGGATCAGCCCCAGCATTTT.

The chain has TRBV7-9 and TRBJ2-7; 8 bases align to TRBD1. Germline V lookup: CDR1 SEHNR, CDR2 FQNEAQ (reference sequence). Trimming cost V 7 bases and J 4 bases; bases outside gene matches: 3. The CDR3 extends over 12 amino acids. The CDR3 DNA is TGTGCCAGCACCTGGACAGGGTACGAGCAGTACTTC. It encodes CASTWTGYEQYF.

The genes are TRBV4-3 and TRBJ1-1; TRBD1 is a possible D gene (5 bases). This CDR3 is built from 14 residues. V was clipped by 4 bases and J by 4 bases, with 13 bases between them. Looked up from germline, CDR1 is LGHNA and CDR2 is YSLEER. The CDR3 DNA reads as TGCGCCAGCAGCCCCGGCTTTGGGGGCACTGAAGCTTTCTTT. Translating gives CASSPGFGGTEAFF.

The chain recombines TRBV5-1 with TRBJ1-4; 9 bases fit TRBD1. Germline loops: CDR1 SGHRS, CDR2 YFSETQ. After removal of 0 bases from V and 6 bases from J, the junction contained 9 bases not matched to a gene. The CDR3 is 17 amino acids. The CDR3 region is CASSLAHNRDRDEKLFF. CDR3 coding DNA: TGCGCCAGCAGCTTGGCCCATAACCGGGACAGGGATGAAAAACTGTTTTTT.

The V and J genes are TRBV7-2 and TRBJ1-3, with TRBD1 as a possible D gene (5 bases). The CDR3 length is 16 residues. Germline assignment: CDR1 SGHTA and CDR2 FQGNSA. V dropped 4 bases and J dropped 2 bases, with 15 bases sitting between them. The CDR3 DNA sequence: TGTGCCAGCAGCTCGTTCGGGACGGATACTGGAAACACCATATATTTT. Translation gives CASSSFGTDTGNTIYF.

The V and J genes are TRBV28 and TRBJ2-2, with TRBD2 as a possible D gene (6 bases). V lost 5 bases and J lost 0, with 10 bases in between. The CDR3 contains 15 residues. Per the germline V gene, CDR1 is MDHEN and CDR2 is SYDVKM. CDR3 coding DNA: TGTGCCAGCAGTCCCGGGACTGCGAACACCGGGGAGCTGTTTTTT. This sequence encodes CASSPGTANTGELFF.

The V gene is TRBV7-2, the J gene TRBJ2-4; a weak D match, TRBD2 (5 bases). This CDR3 region has 14 residues. Between the trimmed V and J ends, which lost 5 bases and 12 bases, there was a span of 20 bases. Germline CDR1 and CDR2: SGHTA and FQGNSA. CDR3: CASSPDSLVPDQYF. The CDR3, as DNA: TGTGCCAGCAGCCCGGACTCTCTGGTCCCCGATCAGTACTTC.

With respect to this clone: The sample carries other DNA sequences with the same CDR3. The rearrangement joins TRBV6-5 to TRBJ2-2; D unresolved. This CDR3 has 12 amino acids. CDR1 is MNHEY and CDR2 is SVGAGI in the germline V gene. With 4 bases removed from V and 8 bases from J, the gap between germline ends came to 8 bases. This CDR3 is CASSLSKGELFF. The CDR3 nucleotides read TGTGCCAGCAGTTTGTCTAAGGGGGAGCTGTTTTTT.

The V and J genes are TRBV9 and TRBJ1-1, with a weak D call TRBD1 (5 bases). Germline CDR1 reads SGDLS; CDR2 reads YYNGEE. The CDR3 totals 16 residues. V was pared by 0 bases and J by 0 bases, with 12 bases between. The CDR3 loop is CASSVVGGILNTEAFF. DNA of the CDR3: TGTGCCAGCAGCGTAGTGGGGGGAATCCTGAACACTGAAGCTTTCTTT.

The chain recombines TRBV15 with TRBJ1-5, with TRBD1 matching over 9 bases. CDR3 length equals 15 residues. V lost 2 bases and J lost 6; bases outside the gene matches: 5. Germline CDR1 and CDR2: LNHNV and YYDKDF (reference sequence). The CDR3, as DNA: TGTGCCACCAGCAGATCACCGACAGGGGGTCAGCCCCAGCATTTT. Residues: CATSRSPTGGQPQHF.

This chain connects TRBV28 to TRBJ2-1, with D unresolved. CDR1 and CDR2 from the germline V gene are MDHEN and SYDVKM. The CDR3 spans 14 residues. With 2 bases removed from V and 6 bases from J, the gap between germline ends came to 11 bases. In DNA form, the CDR3 reads TGTGCCAGCAGTTTAAGGCTAGACCCCAATGAGCAGTTCTTC. It codes for CASSLRLDPNEQFF.

This clone has just one count. The V and J genes are TRBV15 and TRBJ1-6; D not certain. Germline V lookup: CDR1 LNHNV, CDR2 YYDKDF (reference sequence). V lost 3 bases and J 15 bases, leaving 15 bases between the germline ends. This CDR3 contains 13 residues. CDR3 DNA: TGTGCCACCAGCAGTCGTGACCATTCGGGCCTCCACTTT. Amino acids: CATSSRDHSGLHF.

The rearrangement joins TRBV23-1 to TRBJ1-1, with D uncertain. TRBV23-1 is an open reading frame whose function is uncertain. This CDR3 region has 14 residues. Deletions cut 7 bases from V and 4 bases from J, with 16 bases between. CDR3 loop: CASTILGSFTEAFF. CDR3 DNA: TGCGCCAGCACCATCCTAGGGAGCTTCACTGAAGCTTTCTTT.

This chain links TRBV5-4 with TRBJ2-1; possible D gene TRBD1, 6 bases. The length of the CDR3 is 14 residues. Germline V gene sequence: CDR1 SGHNT, CDR2 YYREEE (reference sequence). V lost 1 base to trimming and J lost 5 bases, with 10 bases between them. CDR3 nucleotide sequence: TGTGCCAGCAGCTTGAGGCAGGGGAACAATGAGCAGTTCTTC. Protein sequence: CASSLRQGNNEQFF.

The rearrangement links TRBV19 to TRBJ1-5; tentatively, D is TRBD1 (5 bases). The germline V gene encodes CDR1 LNHDA and CDR2 SQIVND (reference sequence). Trimming shortened V by 6 bases and J by 0 bases, and 18 bases separated the two germline ends. CDR3 length: 17 amino acids. The CDR3 DNA is TGTGCCAGTAGCCCCACGGGGGTTGGCCTTAGCAATCAGCCCCAGCATTTT. Translated: CASSPTGVGLSNQPQHF. The variable domain in full, with the rest retrieved from reference TRBV19 and TRBJ1-5, is DGGITQSPKYLFRKEGQNVTLSCEQNLNHDAMYWYRQDPGQGLRLIYYSQIVNDFQKGDIAEGYSVSREKKESFPLTVTSAQKNPTAFYLCASSPTGVGLSNQPQHFGDGTRLSIL.

This chain joins TRBV5-1 and TRBJ1-3; the D is unclear. The ends were cut back, 0 bases at V and 2 bases at J, with 6 bases in the middle. Germline V gene lookup returns CDR1 SGHRS and CDR2 YFSETQ. The CDR3 contains 14 residues. CDR3 nucleotides: TGCGCCAGCAGCTTGGGTGCAGCTGGAAACACCATATATTTT. It translates to CASSLGAAGNTIYF.

J is TRBJ2-7 and V is TRBV5-4; no definite D call. The CDR3 consists of 12 residues. Germline V gene sequence: CDR1 SGHNT, CDR2 YYREEE (reference sequence). V lost 0 bases to trimming and J lost 7 bases, with 8 bases between them. This CDR3 reads CASSLDKSEQYV. The CDR3 coding sequence is TGTGCCAGCAGCTTGGACAAGTCTGAGCAGTACGTC.

This chain connects TRBV7-2 to TRBJ1-2; D is unresolved. V lost 3 bases and J lost 1, with 6 bases in between. The CDR3 totals 13 residues. Germline CDR1 is SGHTA and CDR2 is FQGNSA. CDR3 residues: CASSLNLNYGYTF. The CDR3 DNA follows: TGTGCCAGCAGCTTGAACCTTAACTATGGCTACACCTTC.

J is TRBJ1-1 and V is TRBV11-3; D remains unclear. Germline V gene data show CDR1 as SGHNT and CDR2 as YENEEA. Trimming pared 4 bases from V and 4 bases from J, leaving 13 bases between. The CDR3 runs to 14 residues. Here the CDR3 DNA reads TGTGCCAGCAGCTCCGGGTTGGGGTTCACTGAAGCTTTCTTT. This encodes CASSSGLGFTEAFF.

The chain is built from TRBV9 and TRBJ1-2; TRBD1 agrees at 9 bases. This CDR3 comprises 13 residues. With V trimmed by 3 bases and J by 6 bases, 3 bases remained unmatched. CDR1 is SGDLS and CDR2 is YYNGEE in the germline V gene. CDR3 DNA sequence: TGTGCCAGCAGCGAGGGACAGGGTAATGGCTACACCTTC. Its translation: CASSEGQGNGYTF.

CDR3 DNA sequence: TGTGCCAGCACCTACGGGGGAGAGACCCAGTACTTC. Translating it yields CASTYGGETQYF. The V and J genes are TRBV7-2 and TRBJ2-5; D is possibly TRBD2 (6 bases). The V gene lost 7 bases and the J gene lost 4 bases, with 10 bases spanning the gap. Germline CDR1 SGHTA, CDR2 FQGNSA. The CDR3 is 12 residues long.

The rearrangement joins TRBV7-2 to TRBJ1-1; D is unresolved. Per germline, CDR1 SGHTA and CDR2 FQGNSA. This CDR3 region has 15 residues. The V gene lost 5 bases and the J gene lost 3 bases, with 16 bases spanning the gap. The CDR3 sequence is CASSRSSHADTEAFF. Here the CDR3 DNA reads TGTGCCAGCAGCCGGAGCTCACACGCGGACACTGAAGCTTTCTTT.

The chain employs TRBV2 and TRBJ1-2; weak D call: TRBD1 (6 bases). The CDR3 totals 14 residues. V was trimmed by 5 bases and J by 2 bases, leaving 12 bases between them. Germline V CDR1 and CDR2: SNHLY, FYNNEI. The CDR3 reads CASSLRQENYGYTF. DNA of the CDR3: TGTGCCAGCAGTTTAAGACAGGAAAACTATGGCTACACCTTC. The full variable domain, in which reference TRBV2 and TRBJ1-2 provide the parts outside the CDR3, is EPEVTQTPSHQVTQMGQEVILRCVPISNHLYFYWYRQILGQKVEFLVSFYNNEISEKSEIFDDQFSVERPDGSNFTLKIRSTKLEDSAMYFCASSLRQENYGYTFGSGTRLTVV.

The rearrangement joins TRBV11-2 to TRBJ2-7; TRBD1 aligns across 9 bases. CDR3 size: 13 residues. J was trimmed by 6 bases and V by 10 bases; bases with no gene match: 10. CDR1 SGHAT and CDR2 FQNNGV come from the germline V gene. This CDR3 reads CATGDRVPGEQYV. DNA of the CDR3: TGTGCCACCGGGGACAGGGTGCCGGGCGAGCAGTACGTC.

This chain uses TRBV30 with TRBJ1-1; D uncertain. V gave up 4 bases and J gave up 1 base, with 10 bases separating them. Per the germline V gene, CDR1 is GTSNPN and CDR2 is SVGIG (reference sequence). The CDR3 extends over 13 amino acids. The DNA for the CDR3 is TGTGCCTGGACTGCAGTGACGAACACTGAAGCTTTCTTT. It encodes CAWTAVTNTEAFF.

J is TRBJ1-1 and V is TRBV5-1; 7 bases agree with TRBD1. J gave up 1 base and V 4 bases, and 4 bases lay outside the gene matches. CDR3 size: 14 residues. Germline V gene sequence: CDR1 SGHRS, CDR2 YFSETQ. The CDR3 loop is CASSRGQTNTEAFF. In DNA form, the CDR3 reads TGCGCCAGCAGCCGGGGACAGACGAACACTGAAGCTTTCTTT.

The chain is built from TRBV9 and TRBJ1-1; D gene ambiguous. V lost 0 bases and J 5 bases, leaving 8 bases between the germline ends. This CDR3 has 13 residues. CDR1 and CDR2 (germline): SGDLS, YYNGEE. CDR3 sequence (DNA): TGTGCCAGCAGCGTAGAGGAGGGAACTGAAGCTTTCTTT. Translating gives CASSVEEGTEAFF.

A single count supports this clone. V gene TRBV6-5 combines with J gene TRBJ1-6, with D unclear. Between the trimmed V and J ends, which lost 7 bases and 9 bases, there was a span of 7 bases. The CDR3 covers 11 residues. CDR1 and CDR2 (germline): MNHEY, SVGAGI. The CDR3 sequence is CASKRTSPLHF. The CDR3 DNA reads TGTGCCAGCAAGAGAACTTCACCCCTCCACTTT.